This entry features one TCR beta chain sequence. Trimming left V 3 bases short and J 4 bases short, with 11 bases between. The length of the CDR3 is 14 residues. In germline, CDR1 is MNHEY, CDR2 SVGAGI. A quantity of about 0.45 to 1 ug RNA underwent reverse transcription using random hexamers. Coverage of TCR beta CDR3 amplification by immunoSEQ multiplex PCR extended to 54 Vbeta and 13 Jbeta. TCRdb independently ran MiXCR on the immunoSEQ multiplex PCR reads; one entry per CDR3 protein. This sample yields approximately 150,000 distinct CDR3 sequences, of which 85% to 95% are seen a single time; 0.095% to 0.14% belongs to the top ten. The record originates from a study of CD8 T cells in Susac syndrome. CD8+ and CD4+ T cells from blood underwent TCR beta sequencing, which was carried out in a high-throughput format. Isolation of CD8+ and CD4+ T cells was performed negatively, whereas enrichment of TEMRA cells was done by FACS.

The chain joins TRBV6-5 to TRBJ2-3; D call uncertain. The clonotype comes from a human donor with multiple sclerosis. Input material: CD4+ T cells from PBMCs. In DNA form, the CDR3 reads TGTGCCAGCAGTTATGCGATAGGACCAGATACGCAGTATTTT. It codes for CASSYAIGPDTQYF.